This T cell receptor (beta chain) emerged from a study of blood T cell repertoires in COVID-19. The method was immunoSEQ multiplex PCR; TCRdb's version includes in-frame clones alone and lacks a portion of them. The repertoire has 90,000 to 100,000 clones, around 82% of them found once; the top ten carry under 13%. This CDR3 is built from 15 residues. CDR1 is SGHRS, CDR2 YFSETQ, per germline. Deletions cut 0 bases from V and 7 bases from J, with 11 bases between. The table lists this clone with a few counts. The sequence was collected from a man in his sixties or seventies with active or convalescent COVID-19. Sequenced input: peripheral blood. The rearrangement joins TRBV5-1 to TRBJ1-6; D perhaps matches TRBD1 (5 bases). The CDR3 nucleotides read TGCGCCAGCAGCTTGGCCGCGGGGCGGAATTCACCCCTCCACTTT. Protein sequence: CASSLAAGRNSPLHF.